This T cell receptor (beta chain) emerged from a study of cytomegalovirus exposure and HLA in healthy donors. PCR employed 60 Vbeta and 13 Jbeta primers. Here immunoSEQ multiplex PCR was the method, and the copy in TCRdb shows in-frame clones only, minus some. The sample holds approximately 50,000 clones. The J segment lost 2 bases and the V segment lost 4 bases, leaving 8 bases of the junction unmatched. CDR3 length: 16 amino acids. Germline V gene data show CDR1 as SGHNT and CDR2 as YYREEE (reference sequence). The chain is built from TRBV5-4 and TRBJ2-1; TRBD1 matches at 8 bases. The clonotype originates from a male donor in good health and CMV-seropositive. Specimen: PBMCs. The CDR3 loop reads CASSTPQGAPYNEQFF. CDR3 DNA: TGTGCCAGCAGCACCCCTCAGGGGGCCCCCTACAATGAGCAGTTCTTC. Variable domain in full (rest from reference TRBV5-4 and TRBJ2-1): ETGVTQSPTHLIKTRGQQVTLRCSSQSGHNTVSWYQQALGQGPQFIFQYYREEENGRGNFPPRFSGLQFPNYSSELNVNALELDDSALYLCASSTPQGAPYNEQFFGPGTRLTVL.